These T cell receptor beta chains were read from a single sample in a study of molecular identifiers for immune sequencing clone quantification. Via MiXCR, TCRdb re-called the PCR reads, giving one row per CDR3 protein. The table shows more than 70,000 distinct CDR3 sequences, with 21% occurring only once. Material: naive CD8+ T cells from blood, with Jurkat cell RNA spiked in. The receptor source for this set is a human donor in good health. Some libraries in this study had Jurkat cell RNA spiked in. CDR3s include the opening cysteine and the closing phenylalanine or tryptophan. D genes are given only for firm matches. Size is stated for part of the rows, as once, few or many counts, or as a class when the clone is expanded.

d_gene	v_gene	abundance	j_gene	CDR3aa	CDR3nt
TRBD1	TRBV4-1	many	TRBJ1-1	CASSQGVRQGRMNTEAFF	TGCGCCAGCAGCCAGGGTGTAAGACAGGGTAGGATGAACACTGAAGCTTTCTTT
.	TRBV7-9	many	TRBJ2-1	CASSPDREQFF	TGTGCCAGCAGCCCCGACAGGGAGCAGTTCTTC
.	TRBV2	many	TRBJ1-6	CARVHPSGNSPLHF	TGTGCCAGAGTCCATCCGAGCGGTAATTCACCCCTCCACTTT
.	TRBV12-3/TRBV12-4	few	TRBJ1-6	CASTTSDSYSPLHF	TGTGCCAGCACGACCTCGGACAGCTATTCACCCCTCCACTTT
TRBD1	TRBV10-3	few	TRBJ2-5	CAISVYRGLEETQYF	TGTGCCATCAGTGTATACAGGGGGCTGGAAGAGACCCAGTACTTC
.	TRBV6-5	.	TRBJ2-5	CASTVWDKGQETQYF	TGTGCCAGCACCGTTTGGGACAAGGGGCAAGAGACCCAGTACTTC
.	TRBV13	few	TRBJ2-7	CASSLSSSSYEQYF	TGTGCCAGCAGCTTGAGCAGTAGCTCCTACGAGCAGTACTTC
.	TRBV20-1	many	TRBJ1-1	CSASLGFEAFF	TGCAGTGCTAGTTTGGGGTTTGAAGCTTTCTTT
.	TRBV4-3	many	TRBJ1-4	CASSPDSDEKLFF	TGCGCCAGCAGCCCTGACAGCGATGAAAAACTGTTTTTT
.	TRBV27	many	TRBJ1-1	CASSSPLALDNEAFF	TGTGCCAGCAGTTCGCCTCTAGCGTTGGATAATGAAGCTTTCTTT
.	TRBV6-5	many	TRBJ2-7	CASSSYRGLYEQYF	TGTGCCAGCAGTTCTTACAGGGGACTCTACGAGCAGTACTTC
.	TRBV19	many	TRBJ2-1	CASSPGTRGRGEQFF	TGTGCCAGTAGCCCCGGGACTCGCGGAAGGGGTGAGCAGTTCTTC
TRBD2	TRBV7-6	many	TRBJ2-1	CASSLNLGGRAYNEQFF	TGTGCCAGCAGCTTAAATTTGGGCGGGAGGGCGTACAATGAGCAGTTCTTC
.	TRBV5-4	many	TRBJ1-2	CASSFAPANYGYTF	TGTGCCAGCAGCTTTGCGCCCGCCAACTATGGCTACACCTTC
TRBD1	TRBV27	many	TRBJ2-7	CASSLVGQGYEQYF	TGTGCCAGCAGTTTAGTGGGACAGGGGTACGAGCAGTACTTC
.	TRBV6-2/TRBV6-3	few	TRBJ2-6	CASRATRGAGANVLTF	TGTGCCAGCAGGGCAACCCGGGGCGCTGGGGCCAACGTCCTGACTTTC
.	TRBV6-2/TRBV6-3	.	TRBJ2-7	CASTQGTVISYEQYF	TGTGCCAGCACCCAGGGGACTGTCATCTCCTACGAGCAGTACTTC
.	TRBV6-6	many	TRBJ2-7	CASSYSVTTSYEQYF	TGTGCCAGCAGTTACTCGGTGACCACCTCCTACGAGCAGTACTTC
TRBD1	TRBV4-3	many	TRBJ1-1	CASSPGTAPPNTEAFF	TGCGCCAGCAGCCCGGGGACAGCACCACCCAACACTGAAGCTTTCTTT
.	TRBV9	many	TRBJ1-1	CASSVGVSTEAFF	TGTGCCAGCAGCGTGGGGGTGAGCACTGAAGCTTTCTTT
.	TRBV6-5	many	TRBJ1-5	CASSSTVANQPQHF	TGTGCCAGCAGCAGCACGGTAGCAAATCAGCCCCAGCATTTT
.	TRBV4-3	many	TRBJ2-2	CASSQEDMGTGELFF	TGCGCCAGCAGCCAAGAGGATATGGGTACCGGGGAGCTGTTTTTT
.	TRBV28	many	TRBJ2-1	CASSWLAGSYNEQFF	TGTGCCAGCAGTTGGTTGGCCGGCTCCTACAATGAGCAGTTCTTC
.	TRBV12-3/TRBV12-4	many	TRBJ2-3	CASSPIIGTDTQYF	TGTGCCAGCAGTCCAATCATAGGGACAGATACGCAGTATTTT
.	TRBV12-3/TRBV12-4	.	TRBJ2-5	CASSPQEEETQYF	TGTGCCAGCAGTCCTCAGGAGGAAGAGACCCAGTACTTC
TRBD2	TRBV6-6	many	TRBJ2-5	CASSNLGTSGGRETQYF	TGTGCCAGCAGTAACCTTGGGACTAGCGGGGGGCGAGAGACCCAGTACTTC
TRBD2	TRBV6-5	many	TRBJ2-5	CASRNSAGPQYF	TGTGCCAGCAGAAACTCAGCGGGGCCCCAGTACTTC
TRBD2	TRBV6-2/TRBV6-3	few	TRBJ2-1	CASTRVEASGYHNEQFF	TGTGCCAGCACCCGCGTAGAGGCTAGCGGGTACCACAATGAGCAGTTCTTC
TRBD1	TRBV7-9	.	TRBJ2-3	CASSSGQGTDTQYF	TGTGCCAGCAGCTCTGGACAGGGCACAGATACGCAGTATTTT
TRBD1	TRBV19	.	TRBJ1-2	CASTYLPGTGEDYGYTF	TGTGCCAGTACTTACCTCCCTGGGACAGGGGAGGACTATGGCTACACCTTC
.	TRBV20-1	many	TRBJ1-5	CSARARDQPQHF	TGCAGTGCTAGAGCCAGGGATCAGCCCCAGCATTTT
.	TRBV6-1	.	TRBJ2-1	CASSVGYRSYNEQFF	TGTGCCAGCAGTGTAGGTTACCGCTCCTACAATGAGCAGTTCTTC
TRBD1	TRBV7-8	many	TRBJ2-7	CASSYGPGTGDYEQYF	TGTGCCAGCAGCTACGGTCCCGGGACAGGGGACTACGAGCAGTACTTC
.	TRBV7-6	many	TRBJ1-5	CASSLFSDYQPQHF	TGTGCCAGCAGCTTATTTTCAGATTATCAGCCCCAGCATTTT
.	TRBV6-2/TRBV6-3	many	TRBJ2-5	CASSSALYQETQYF	TGTGCCAGCAGTTCGGCCCTGTACCAAGAGACCCAGTACTTC
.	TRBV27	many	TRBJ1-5	CASSFHGDNQPQHF	TGTGCCAGCAGTTTCCACGGTGACAATCAGCCCCAGCATTTT
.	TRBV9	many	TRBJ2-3	CASSEPGPDLDTQYF	TGTGCCAGCAGTGAGCCCGGACCGGACTTAGATACGCAGTATTTT
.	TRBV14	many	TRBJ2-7	CATGATSYEQYF	TGTGCCACGGGGGCCACCTCCTACGAGCAGTACTTC
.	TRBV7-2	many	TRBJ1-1	CASSLSLEAFF	TGTGCCAGCAGCTTAAGCCTTGAAGCTTTCTTT
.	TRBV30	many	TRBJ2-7	CAWTPLDYSYEQYF	TGTGCCTGGACCCCCTTGGACTACTCCTACGAGCAGTACTTC
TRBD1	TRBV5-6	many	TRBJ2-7	CASSPWDRSEYEQYF	TGTGCCAGCAGCCCCTGGGACAGGTCCGAGTACGAGCAGTACTTC
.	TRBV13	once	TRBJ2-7	CASSAPSTGNEQYF	TGTGCCAGCAGCGCTCCATCCACAGGGAACGAGCAGTACTTC
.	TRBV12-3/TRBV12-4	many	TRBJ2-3	CASTLGGGPHTQYF	TGTGCCAGCACTTTGGGGGGGGGCCCTCATACGCAGTATTTT
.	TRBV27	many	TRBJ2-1	CASSLSNREVWNEQFF	TGTGCCAGCAGTTTATCTAACAGGGAGGTTTGGAATGAGCAGTTCTTC
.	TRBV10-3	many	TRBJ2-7	CAISEPGAGEQYF	TGTGCCATCAGTGAGCCGGGGGCTGGTGAGCAGTACTTC
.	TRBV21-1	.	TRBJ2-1	CASSKLKPSGPISYNEQFF	TGTGCCAGCAGCAAACTTAAGCCTAGCGGCCCCATAAGCTACAATGAGCAGTTCTTC
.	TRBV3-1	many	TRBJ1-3	CASSQELRTVGNTIYF	TGTGCCAGCAGCCAAGAACTCCGGACAGTTGGAAACACCATATATTTT
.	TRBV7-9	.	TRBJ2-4	CASSPRRWTQKNIQYF	TGTGCCAGCAGCCCCCGGCGATGGACTCAAAAAAACATTCAGTACTTC
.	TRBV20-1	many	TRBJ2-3	CSARDMLTGTDTQYF	TGCAGTGCTAGAGATATGCTGACTGGAACAGATACGCAGTATTTT